The T cell receptor beta chain under discussion was sequenced for a study of T cells in Graves' hyperthyroidism and ophthalmopathy. The germline CDR1 and CDR2 sequences are SNHLY and FYNNEI. The CDR3 runs 19 residues. With V trimmed by 11 bases and J by 5 bases, 28 bases remained unmatched. Points from the study as a whole: Blood also contained most expanded thyroid clonotypes above 0.001.

With regard to this clonotype: Antigen specificity is unknown.

Amplified TCR beta CDR3 regions came from RNA transcripts. RT-PCR in the first round (using the HTBI primer set) targeted the TCR CDR3. A single record per CDR3 protein comes from TCRdb applying MiXCR to the multiplex PCR reads. The table lists hundreds of thousands of distinct CDR3 sequences, over 15% of them singletons. Sampled blood dates from first hyperthyroidism diagnosis, and it precedes any ophthalmopathy symptoms. The origin of this receptor is a woman in her 50s with Graves' hyperthyroidism that later progressed to Graves' ophthalmopathy. Input material: blood. The chain carries TRBV2 and TRBJ2-7; TRBD1 matches 9 bases. The DNA of the CDR3 is TGTGCCGGACTCCCCGAGAGTAGTTGGCGCCGGGACAGGGTAGACGAGCAGTACTTC. Protein sequence: CAGLPESSWRRDRVDEQYF. The full variable domain, its missing parts supplied by reference TRBV2 and TRBJ2-7, is EPEVTQTPSHQVTQMGQEVILRCVPISNHLYFYWYRQILGQKVEFLVSFYNNEISEKSEIFDDQFSVERPDGSNFTLKIRSTKLEDSAMYFCAGLPESSWRRDRVDEQYFGPGTRLTVT.